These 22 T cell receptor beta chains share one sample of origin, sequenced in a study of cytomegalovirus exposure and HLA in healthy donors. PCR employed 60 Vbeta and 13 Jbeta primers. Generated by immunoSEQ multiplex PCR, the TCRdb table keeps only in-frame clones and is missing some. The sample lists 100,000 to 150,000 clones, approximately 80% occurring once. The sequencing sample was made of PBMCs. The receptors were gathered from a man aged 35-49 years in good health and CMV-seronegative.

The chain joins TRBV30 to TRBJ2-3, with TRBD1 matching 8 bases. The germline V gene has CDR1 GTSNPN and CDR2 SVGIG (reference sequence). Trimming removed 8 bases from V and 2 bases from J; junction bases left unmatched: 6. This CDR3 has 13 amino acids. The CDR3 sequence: CAGRTGNTDTQYF. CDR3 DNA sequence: TGTGCCGGTAGGACAGGGAACACAGATACGCAGTATTTT.

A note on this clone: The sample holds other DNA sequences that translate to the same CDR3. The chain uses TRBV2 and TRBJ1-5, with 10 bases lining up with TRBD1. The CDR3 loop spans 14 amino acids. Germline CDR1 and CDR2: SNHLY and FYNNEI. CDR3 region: CASSGTGGNQPQHF. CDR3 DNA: TGTGCTAGCTCAGGGACAGGGGGCAATCAGCCCCAGCATTTT. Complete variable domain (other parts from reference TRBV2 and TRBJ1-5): EPEVTQTPSHQVTQMGQEVILRCVPISNHLYFYWYRQILGQKVEFLVSFYNNEISEKSEIFDDQFSVERPDGSNFTLKIRSTKLEDSAMYFCASSGTGGNQPQHFGDGTRLSIL.

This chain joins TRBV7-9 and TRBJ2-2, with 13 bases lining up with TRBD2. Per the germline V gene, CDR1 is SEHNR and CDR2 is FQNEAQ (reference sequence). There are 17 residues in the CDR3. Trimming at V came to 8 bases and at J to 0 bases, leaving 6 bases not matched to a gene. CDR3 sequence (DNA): TGTGCCAGCCGGTGGGGACTAGCGGGAACGAACACCGGGGAGCTGTTTTTT. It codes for CASRWGLAGTNTGELFF.

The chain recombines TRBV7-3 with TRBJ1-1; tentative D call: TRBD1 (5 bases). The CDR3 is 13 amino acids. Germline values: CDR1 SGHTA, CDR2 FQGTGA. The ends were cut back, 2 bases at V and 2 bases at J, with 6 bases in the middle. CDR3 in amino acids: CASSLDRNTEAFF. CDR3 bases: TGTGCCAGCAGCTTAGACAGAAACACTGAAGCTTTCTTT.

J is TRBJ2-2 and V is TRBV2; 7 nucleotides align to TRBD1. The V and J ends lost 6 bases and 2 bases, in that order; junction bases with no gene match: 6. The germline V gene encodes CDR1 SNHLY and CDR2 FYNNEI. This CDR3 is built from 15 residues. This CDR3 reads CASRGTAYNTGELFF. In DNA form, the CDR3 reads TGTGCCAGCAGAGGGACAGCTTATAACACCGGGGAGCTGTTTTTT.

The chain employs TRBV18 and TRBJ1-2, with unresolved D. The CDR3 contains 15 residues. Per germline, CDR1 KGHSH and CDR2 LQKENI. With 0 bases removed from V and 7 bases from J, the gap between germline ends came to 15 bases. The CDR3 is CASSPPQHLRSGYTF. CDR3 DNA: TGTGCCAGCTCACCACCGCAACATCTTCGGAGTGGCTACACCTTC.

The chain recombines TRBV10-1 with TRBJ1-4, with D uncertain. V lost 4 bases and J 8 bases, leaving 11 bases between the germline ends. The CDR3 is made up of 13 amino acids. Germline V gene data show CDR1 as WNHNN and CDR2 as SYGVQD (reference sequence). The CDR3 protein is CASSGGADEKLFF. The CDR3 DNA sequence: TGCGCCAGCAGTGGGGGAGCGGACGAAAAACTGTTTTTT.

CDR3 amino acids: CASGGTSGSGYEQYF. The CDR3 region has the DNA TGTGCCAGCGGTGGGACTAGCGGGAGCGGTTACGAGCAGTACTTC. V and J are TRBV7-8 and TRBJ2-7, with 14 positions matching TRBD2. Trimming removed 8 bases from V and 4 bases from J; junction bases left unmatched: 7. This CDR3 has 15 residues. CDR1 and CDR2 (germline): SGHVS, FQNEAQ. Looking up the rest from reference TRBV7-8 and TRBJ2-7 gives the full variable domain: GAGVSQSPRYKVAKRGQDVALRCDPISGHVSLFWYQQALGQGPEFLTYFQNEAQLDKSGLPSDRFFAERPEGSVSTLKIQRTQQEDSAVYLCASGGTSGSGYEQYFGPGTRLTVT.

The CDR3 sequence is CASKRTGAGDPPGEQYF. DNA of the CDR3: TGCGCCAGCAAACGGACAGGGGCGGGCGACCCCCCTGGCGAGCAGTACTTC. The chain combines TRBV10-1 with TRBJ2-7, with 9 bases fitting TRBD1. J lost 6 bases, V lost 7 bases, and 19 bases had no gene match. Germline V gene sequence: CDR1 WNHNN, CDR2 SYGVQD (reference sequence). CDR3 length: 17 amino acids.

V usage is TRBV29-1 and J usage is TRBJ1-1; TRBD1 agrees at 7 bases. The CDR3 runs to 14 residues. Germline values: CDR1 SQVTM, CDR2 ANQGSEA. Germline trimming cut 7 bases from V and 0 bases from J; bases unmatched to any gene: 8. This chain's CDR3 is CSALRTGMNTEAFF. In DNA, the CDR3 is TGCAGCGCACTACGGACAGGAATGAACACTGAAGCTTTCTTT. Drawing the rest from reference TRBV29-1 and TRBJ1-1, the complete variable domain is SAVISQKPSRDICQRGTSLTIQCQVDSQVTMMFWYRQQPGQSLTLIATANQGSEATYESGFVIDKFPISRPNLTFSTLTVSNMSPEDSSIYLCSALRTGMNTEAFFGQGTRLTVV.

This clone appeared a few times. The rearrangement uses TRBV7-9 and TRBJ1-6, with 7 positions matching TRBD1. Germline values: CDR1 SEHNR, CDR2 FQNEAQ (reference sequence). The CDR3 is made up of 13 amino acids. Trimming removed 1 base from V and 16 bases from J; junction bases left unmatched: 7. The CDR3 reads CASSLEFGQELHF. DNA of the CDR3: TGTGCCAGCAGCTTAGAATTCGGACAGGAACTCCACTTT.

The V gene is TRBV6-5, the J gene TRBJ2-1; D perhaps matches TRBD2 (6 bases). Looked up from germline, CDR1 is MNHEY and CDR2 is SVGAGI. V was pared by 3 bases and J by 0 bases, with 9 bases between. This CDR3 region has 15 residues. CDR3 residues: CASSYDGSSYNEQFF. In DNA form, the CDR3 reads TGTGCCAGCAGTTATGACGGGAGCTCCTACAATGAGCAGTTCTTC.

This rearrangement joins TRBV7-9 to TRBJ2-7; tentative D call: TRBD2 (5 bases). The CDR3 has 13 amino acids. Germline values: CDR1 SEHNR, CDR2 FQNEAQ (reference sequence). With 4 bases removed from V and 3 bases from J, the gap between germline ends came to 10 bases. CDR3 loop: CASSSPGIYEQYF. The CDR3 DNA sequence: TGTGCCAGCAGCTCGCCGGGAATCTACGAGCAGTACTTC.

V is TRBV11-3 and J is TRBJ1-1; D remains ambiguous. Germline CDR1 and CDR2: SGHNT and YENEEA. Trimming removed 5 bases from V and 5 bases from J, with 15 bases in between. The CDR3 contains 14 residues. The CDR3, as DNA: TGTGCCAGCAGCGACGGACGGCCGGGGACTGAAGCTTTCTTT. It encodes CASSDGRPGTEAFF.

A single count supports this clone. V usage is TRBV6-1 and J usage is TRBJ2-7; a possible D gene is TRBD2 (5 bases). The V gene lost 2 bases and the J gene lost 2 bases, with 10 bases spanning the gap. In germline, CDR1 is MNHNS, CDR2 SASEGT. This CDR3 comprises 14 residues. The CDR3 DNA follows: TGTGCCAGCAGTGAACTCGGGGTGCCCTACGAGCAGTACTTC. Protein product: CASSELGVPYEQYF.

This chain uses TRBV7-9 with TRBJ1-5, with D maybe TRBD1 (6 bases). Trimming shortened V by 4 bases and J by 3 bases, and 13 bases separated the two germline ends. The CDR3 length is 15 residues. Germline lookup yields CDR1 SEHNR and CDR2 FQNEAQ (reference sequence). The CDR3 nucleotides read TGTGCCAGCAGCTCGGCGGACAGACCCAATCAGCCCCAGCATTTT. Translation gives CASSSADRPNQPQHF.

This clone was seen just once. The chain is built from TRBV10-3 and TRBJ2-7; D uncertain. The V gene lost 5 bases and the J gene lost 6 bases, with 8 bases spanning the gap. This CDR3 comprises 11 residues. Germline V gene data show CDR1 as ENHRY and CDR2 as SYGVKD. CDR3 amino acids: CAISTYVEQYF. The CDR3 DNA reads TGTGCCATCAGTACCTACGTCGAGCAGTACTTC.

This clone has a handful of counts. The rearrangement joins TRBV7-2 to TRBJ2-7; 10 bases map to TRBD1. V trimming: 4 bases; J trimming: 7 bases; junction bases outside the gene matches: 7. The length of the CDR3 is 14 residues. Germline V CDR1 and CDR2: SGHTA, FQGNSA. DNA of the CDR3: TGTGCCAGCAGCTCCGACAGGGGGCTGGGGGAGCAGTACTTC. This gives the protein CASSSDRGLGEQYF.

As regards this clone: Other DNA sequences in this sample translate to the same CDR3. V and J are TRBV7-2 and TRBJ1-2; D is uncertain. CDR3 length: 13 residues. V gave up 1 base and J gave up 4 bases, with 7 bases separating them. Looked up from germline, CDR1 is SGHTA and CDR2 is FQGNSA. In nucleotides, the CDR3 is TGTGCCAGCAGCTTAGGCGGGGTCTATGGCTACACCTTC. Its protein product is CASSLGGVYGYTF. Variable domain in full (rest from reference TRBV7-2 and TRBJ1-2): GAGVSQSPSNKVTEKGKDVELRCDPISGHTALYWYRQSLGQGLEFLIYFQGNSAPDKSGLPSDRFSAERTGGSVSTLTIQRTQQEDSAVYLCASSLGGVYGYTFGSGTRLTVV.

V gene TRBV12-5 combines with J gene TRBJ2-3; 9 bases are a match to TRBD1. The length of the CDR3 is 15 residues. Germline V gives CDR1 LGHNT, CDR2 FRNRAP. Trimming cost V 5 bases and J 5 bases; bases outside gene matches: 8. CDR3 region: CASGEDRGRRDTQYF. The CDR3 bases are TGTGCTAGTGGTGAAGACAGGGGGAGGAGAGATACGCAGTATTTT. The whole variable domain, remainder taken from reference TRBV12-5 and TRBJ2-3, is DARVTQTPRHKVTEMGQEVTMRCQPILGHNTVFWYRQTMMQGLELLAYFRNRAPLDDSGMPKDRFSAEMPDATLATLKIQPSEPRDSAVYFCASGEDRGRRDTQYFGPGTRLTVL.

CDR3 protein: CASVEWGVNTEAFF. CDR3 sequence (DNA): TGTGCCAGCGTTGAGTGGGGGGTGAACACTGAAGCTTTCTTT. The rearrangement joins TRBV11-2 to TRBJ1-1; a possible D gene is TRBD1 (5 bases). V shed 8 bases and J shed 0 bases, with 13 bases lying between them. Per germline, CDR1 SGHAT and CDR2 FQNNGV. CDR3 length: 14 residues.

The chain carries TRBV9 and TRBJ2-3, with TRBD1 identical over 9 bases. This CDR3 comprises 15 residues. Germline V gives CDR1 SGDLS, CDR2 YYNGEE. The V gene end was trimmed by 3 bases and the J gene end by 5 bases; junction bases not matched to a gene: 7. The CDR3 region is CASSGSGTGLDTQYF. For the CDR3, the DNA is TGTGCCAGCAGCGGCTCCGGGACAGGGTTAGATACGCAGTATTTT.